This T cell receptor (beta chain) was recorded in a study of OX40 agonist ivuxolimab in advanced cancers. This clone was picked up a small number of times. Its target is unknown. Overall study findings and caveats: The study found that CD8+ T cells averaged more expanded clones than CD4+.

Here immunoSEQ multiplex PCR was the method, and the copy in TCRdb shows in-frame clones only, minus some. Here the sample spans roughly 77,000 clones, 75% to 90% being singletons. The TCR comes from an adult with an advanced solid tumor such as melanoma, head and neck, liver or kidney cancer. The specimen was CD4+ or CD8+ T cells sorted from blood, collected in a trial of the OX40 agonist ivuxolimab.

The CDR3 reads CASSSGGGNSPLHF. The DNA for the CDR3 is TGTGCCAGCAGCTCCGGGGGAGGGAATTCACCCCTCCACTTT. The V gene is TRBV9, the J gene TRBJ1-6; TRBD1 might be the D (5 bases). V was pared by 4 bases and J by 7 bases, with 12 bases between. The CDR3 spans 14 residues. The germline gives CDR1 SGDLS, CDR2 YYNGEE.